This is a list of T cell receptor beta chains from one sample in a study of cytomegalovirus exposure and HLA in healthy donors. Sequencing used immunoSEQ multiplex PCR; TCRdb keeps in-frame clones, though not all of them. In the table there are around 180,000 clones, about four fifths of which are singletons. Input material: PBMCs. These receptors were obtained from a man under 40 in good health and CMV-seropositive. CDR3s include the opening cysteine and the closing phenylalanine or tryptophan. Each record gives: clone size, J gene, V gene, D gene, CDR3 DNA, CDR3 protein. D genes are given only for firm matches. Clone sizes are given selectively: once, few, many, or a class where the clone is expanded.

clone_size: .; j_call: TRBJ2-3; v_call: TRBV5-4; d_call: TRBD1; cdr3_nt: TGTGCCAGCAGGGCGGGACAGGGTGGAGCAGATACGCAGTATTTT; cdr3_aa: CASRAGQGGADTQYF
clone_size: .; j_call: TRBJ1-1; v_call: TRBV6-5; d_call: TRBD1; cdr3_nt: TGTGCCAGCAGTCCATCCCTGACAGGGGCAGGTGAAGCTTTCTTT; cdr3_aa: CASSPSLTGAGEAFF
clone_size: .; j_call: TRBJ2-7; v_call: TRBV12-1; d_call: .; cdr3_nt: TGTGCCAGCAGCCTCCGCGGGAAAGTGGGCTACGAGCAGTACTTC; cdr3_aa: CASSLRGKVGYEQYF
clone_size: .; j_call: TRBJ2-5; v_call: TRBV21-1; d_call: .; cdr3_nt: TGTGCCAGCAGCAAGGGGTTTTCCGGGACAGAAGAGACCCAGTACTTC; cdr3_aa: CASSKGFSGTEETQYF
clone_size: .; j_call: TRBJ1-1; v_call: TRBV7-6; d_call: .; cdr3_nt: TGTGCCAGCAGAAGGCAGGTGAACACTGAAGCTTTCTTT; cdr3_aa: CASRRQVNTEAFF
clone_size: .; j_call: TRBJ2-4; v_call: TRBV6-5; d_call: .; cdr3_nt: TGTGCCAGCAGTTACGGTTTGACTCGAAACATTCAGTACTTC; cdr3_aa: CASSYGLTRNIQYF
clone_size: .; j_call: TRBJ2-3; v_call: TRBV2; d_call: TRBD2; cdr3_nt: TGTGCCAGCAGTAGCGGGGGGGCAGATACGCAGTATTTT; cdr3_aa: CASSSGGADTQYF
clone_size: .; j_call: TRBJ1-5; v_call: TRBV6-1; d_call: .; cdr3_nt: TGTGCCAGCAGTGAGGAGGCGGACAGTCAGCCCCAGCATTTT; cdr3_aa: CASSEEADSQPQHF
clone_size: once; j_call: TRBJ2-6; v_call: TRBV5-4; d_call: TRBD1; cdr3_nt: TGTGCCAGCAGGGTGGACAGGGGTATTTCTGGGGCCAACGTCCTGACTTTC; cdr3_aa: CASRVDRGISGANVLTF
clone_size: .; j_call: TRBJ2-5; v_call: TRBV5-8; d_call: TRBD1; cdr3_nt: TGTGCCAGCAGCTACTCCGGGACAGGGGGCCAAGAGACCCAGTACTTC; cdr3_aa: CASSYSGTGGQETQYF
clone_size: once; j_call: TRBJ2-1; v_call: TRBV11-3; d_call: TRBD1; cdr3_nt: TGTGCCAGCAGCTCCCGGGACAGGGGCAATGAGCAGTTCTTC; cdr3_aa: CASSSRDRGNEQFF
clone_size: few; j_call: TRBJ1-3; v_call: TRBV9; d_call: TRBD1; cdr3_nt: TGTGCCAGCAGCCCGGGACAGCTGACCTCTGGAAACACCATATATTTT; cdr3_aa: CASSPGQLTSGNTIYF
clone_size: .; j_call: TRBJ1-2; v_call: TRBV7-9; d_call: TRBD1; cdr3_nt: TGTGCCAGCAGCTTAGATCGCTCCGGGACAGGTTCCTATGGCTACACCTTC; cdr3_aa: CASSLDRSGTGSYGYTF
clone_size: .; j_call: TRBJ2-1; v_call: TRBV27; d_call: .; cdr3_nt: TGTGCCAGCAGCAGGATGGGGGGAGAGTACAATGAGCAGTTCTTC; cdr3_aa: CASSRMGGEYNEQFF
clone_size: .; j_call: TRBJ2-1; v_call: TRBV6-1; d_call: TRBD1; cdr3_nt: TGTGCCAGCAGCGAACAGGGGGTCTACAATGAGCAGTTCTTC; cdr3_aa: CASSEQGVYNEQFF
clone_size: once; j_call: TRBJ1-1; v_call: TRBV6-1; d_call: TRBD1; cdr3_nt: TGTGCCAGCAGGCCCGGGACAGGAGAAGCTTTCTTT; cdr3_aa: CASRPGTGEAFF
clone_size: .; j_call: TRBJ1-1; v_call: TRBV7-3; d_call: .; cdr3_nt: TGTGCCAGCAGCTCCGGGGGGGTGGGAAGCACTGAAGCTTTCTTT; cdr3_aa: CASSSGGVGSTEAFF
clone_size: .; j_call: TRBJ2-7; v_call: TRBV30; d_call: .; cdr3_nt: TGTGCCTGGAGTTCCGGACAGATTCGGGAGCAGTACTTC; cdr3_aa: CAWSSGQIREQYF
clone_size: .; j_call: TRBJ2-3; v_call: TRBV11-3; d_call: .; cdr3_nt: TGTGCCAGCAGCTTCCCCCAGGGGAGTTTCGAAACTAGCACAGATACGCAGTATTTT; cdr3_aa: CASSFPQGSFETSTDTQYF
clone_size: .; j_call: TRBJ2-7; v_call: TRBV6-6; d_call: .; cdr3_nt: TGTGCCAGCAGCATCCAGGGCTACGAGCAGTACTTC; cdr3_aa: CASSIQGYEQYF
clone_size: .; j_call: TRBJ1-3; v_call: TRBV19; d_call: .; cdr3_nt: TGTGCCAGTAGTATTGGGCCAGGGGACACCATATATTTT; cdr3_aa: CASSIGPGDTIYF
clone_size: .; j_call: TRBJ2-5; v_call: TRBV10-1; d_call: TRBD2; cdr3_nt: TGCGCCAGCAGACAGACTAGCGGACAAGAGACCCAGTACTTC; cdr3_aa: CASRQTSGQETQYF
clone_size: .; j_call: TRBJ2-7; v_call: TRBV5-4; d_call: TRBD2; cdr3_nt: TGTGCCAGCAGCCCTTCCCGGGGGACTAGCGGGAGCTCTTACTCCTACGAGCAGTACTTC; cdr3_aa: CASSPSRGTSGSSYSYEQYF